This T cell receptor (beta chain) derives from a study of blood T cell repertoires in COVID-19 (dated by TCRdb to 2018 to 2021). Concerning the study at large: Samples from collaborators originated in the United States, Italy and Spain and spanned both the acute and convalescent phases of COVID-19. Sample metadata almost always included a de-identified subject ID, COVID-19 status, age in years and sex. Where HLA class I and class II types were available, the types were taken from metadata supplied by the sample provider, not from assay-based typing. The material from the prospective study consisted of cDNA or gDNA derived from T cells, B-cell-depleted T cells, or PBMCs. Deeply sampled blood TCRbeta repertoires from subjects exposed to, actively infected with, or recovered from COVID-19 were included in the dataset. A freely available public database, intended as a resource for researchers studying the immune response to SARS-CoV-2, is where the repertoires were released. Samples came from the ongoing ImmuneRACE study (first 160 participants) plus 1,254 subjects from 6 global collaborators.

Each collaborating institution followed its own protocols to collect whole blood in K2EDTA tubes. For TCRbeta analysis, collaborators shipped samples as frozen whole blood, isolated PBMCs, or DNA extracted from either of those sample types. TCRbeta CDR3 regions were amplified from genomic DNA using the immunoSEQ Assay, a bias-controlled multiplex PCR. In the authors' own workflow: Nucleated cell counts per sample were estimated from amplification of reference gene primers within the assay. To quantify the absolute abundance of each unique TCRbeta CDR3 rearrangement, sequence reads were collapsed and filtered. For each sample, productive Simpson clonality was calculated as the square root of Simpson's diversity index over productive rearrangements. TCRdb retrieved this table from immuneACCESS and kept in-frame rearrangements only. Not all clones are present; in checked studies, unresolved V genes account for under half, and no reason is known for the remainder. That table furnishes V, J and clone size, whereas the DNA furnished D and trimming. Here the sample has 100,000 to 150,000 clones; 88% occur a single time. Roughly 1.1% of the sample lies in the top ten.

The CDR3 goes from the cysteine to the phenylalanine over 15 residues. Of all the DNA, just the CDR3 is kept, 45 bases in frame from base 1. V is shortened by 0 bases, J by 5 bases, and the region joining them spans 12 bases. In the germline V gene, CDR1 corresponds to LGHNA and CDR2 to YNFKEQ. Here is what the overall study found, with its caveats: The amount of clinical and demographic metadata varied by source and participant and was provided uncurated.

Turning to this clone: Its antigen remains undetermined. No much larger clonotype is one base removed from it; base qualities were not supplied.

The chain is assembled from TRBV4-2 and TRBJ2-3; TRBD2 is a weak D gene call, 6 bases matching. The TCR comes from an elderly woman with acute or convalescent COVID-19. The sequenced sample consisted of peripheral blood. The CDR3 is CASSQDVIAEDTQYF. The sequenced DNA: TGTGCCAGCAGCCAAGATGTAATAGCGGAAGATACGCAGTATTTT.